This TCR beta chain was found in a study of cytomegalovirus exposure and HLA in healthy donors. Germline CDR1 is SQVTM and CDR2 is ANQGSEA. CDR3 length equals 14 residues. Trimming cost V 6 bases and J 5 bases, with 19 bases left between them. Primers included in the PCR were 60 Vbeta and 13 Jbeta primers. Some clones are missing from TCRdb's copy, which holds only in-frame ones; the method was immunoSEQ multiplex PCR. The table records 85,000 to 130,000 clones, about 81% of them present only once. The sample consisted of PBMCs. The chain recombines TRBV29-1 with TRBJ2-5, with D possibly being TRBD2 (7 bases). This sequence originates from a male donor in good health and CMV-seropositive. The CDR3 nucleotides read TGCAGCGTCGAGGGCGCGGGGGCGGGGGAGACCCAGTACTTC. Its translation: CSVEGAGAGETQYF.